This TCR beta chain was recovered during a study of T cell responses to AZD1222 COVID-19 vaccine. Sequencing was performed with immunoSEQ multiplex PCR; in TCRdb, only in-frame clones are kept and a portion is missing. Of over 100,000 clones in the sample, approximately 94% are singletons; the top ten hold around 6.6%. V trimming: 0 bases; J trimming: 5 bases; junction bases outside the gene matches: 1. CDR1 is GTSNPN, CDR2 SVGIG, per germline (reference sequence). The CDR3 totals 12 residues. V gene TRBV30 combines with J gene TRBJ2-7; 7 bases are a match to TRBD2. Sequencing was performed on peripheral blood, taken on day 0 of AZD1222 vaccination. The TCR sequence derives from an adult in good health. This chain's CDR3 is CAWSVRGDEQYF. In nucleotides, the CDR3 is TGTGCCTGGAGTGTACGGGGGGACGAGCAGTACTTC. The entire variable domain, with the rest obtained from reference TRBV30 and TRBJ2-7, is as follows: SQTIHQWPATLVQPVGSPLSLECTVEGTSNPNLYWYRQAAGRGLQLLFYSVGIGQISSEVPQNLSASRPQDRQFILSSKKLLLSDSGFYLCAWSVRGDEQYFGPGTRLTVT.